The sequence of this TCR beta chain was determined in a study of cytomegalovirus exposure and HLA in healthy donors. Study-wide results and limits: A reported reduction in N-insertions relative to the 666-donor mean was seen in an Asian-associated ancestry cluster in a later analysis. For most TCR beta V segments, an earlier analysis put the productive rate at about 87% or about 30% of the time. CMV antigen specificity was confirmed in vitro for a few CMV-associated chains. Accurate HLA-A and HLA-B prediction from TCR beta sequences was reported for most subjects.

To note about this clone: As yet, its antigen is unknown.

Trimming left V 6 bases short and J 1 base short, with 6 bases between. The CDR3 length is 12 residues. CDR1 and CDR2 (germline): MNHEY, SVGAGI. PCR was performed using 60 Vbeta and 13 Jbeta primers. TCRdb's table, derived via immunoSEQ multiplex PCR, lists solely in-frame clones and lacks some. In the table there are 90,000 to 140,000 clones, 80% of which are singletons. J is TRBJ1-1 and V is TRBV6-5; D uncertain. This TCR derives from a man aged 30-40 years in good health and CMV-seropositive. Sequenced sample: PBMCs. The DNA for the CDR3 is TGTGCCAGCAGGTCGGGGAACACTGAAGCTTTCTTT. Its protein product is CASRSGNTEAFF.